These 8 T cell receptor beta chains share one sample of origin, sequenced in a study of lymphopenia after photon versus proton radiotherapy. TCRdb keeps only in-frame clones here, not all; method: immunoSEQ multiplex PCR. The sample has about 20,000 clones; approximately 84% are singletons. The source was peripheral blood, collected from a patient treated with photon-based radiotherapy. Source of these receptors: a woman between 45 and 65 years old with pancreatic cancer.

The chain is built from TRBV27 and TRBJ1-4; D ambiguous. Per the germline V gene, CDR1 is MNHEY and CDR2 is SMNVEV (reference sequence). Trimming removed 6 bases at V and 0 bases at J, with 8 bases between. The CDR3 is made up of 14 amino acids. This chain's CDR3 is CASRSLATNEKLFF. CDR3 DNA: TGTGCCAGCAGGTCGCTTGCAACTAATGAAAAACTGTTTTTT.

J is TRBJ2-2 and V is TRBV6-6, with D perhaps matching TRBD2 (6 bases). Trimming cost V 4 bases and J 3 bases, with 12 bases left between them. This CDR3 is built from 15 residues. Looked up from germline, CDR1 is MNHNY and CDR2 is SVGAGI (reference sequence). CDR3 DNA: TGTGCCAGCAGTTTTGGGGGGAGTGACACCGGGGAGCTGTTTTTT. Its protein is CASSFGGSDTGELFF.

The table lists this clone with a count of one. The V and J genes are TRBV7-9 and TRBJ1-4; D gene ambiguous. The CDR3 covers 14 residues. Germline CDR1 and CDR2: SEHNR and FQNEAQ (reference sequence). V was trimmed by 1 base and J by 4 bases, leaving 7 bases between them. The CDR3 sequence: CASSLVGNNEKLFF. In DNA form, the CDR3 reads TGTGCCAGCAGCTTAGTCGGAAATAATGAAAAACTGTTTTTT.

The gene calls are TRBV4-1 and TRBJ1-2, with a possible D match to TRBD1 (6 bases). CDR1 and CDR2 (germline): MGHRA, YSYEKL. V was trimmed by 0 bases and J by 3 bases, leaving 8 bases between them. The CDR3 sequence is 14 residues long. Here the CDR3 reads CASSQDGQYYGYTF. The CDR3 DNA sequence: TGCGCCAGCAGCCAAGATGGACAGTACTATGGCTACACCTTC.

This clone was observed a handful of times. This chain links TRBV10-3 with TRBJ2-7; 10 nucleotides align to TRBD1. V was pared by 0 bases and J by 3 bases, with 5 bases of the junction left unmatched. The CDR3 contains 16 residues. Germline assignment: CDR1 ENHRY and CDR2 SYGVKD. The CDR3 DNA reads TGTGCCATCAGTGAGTCCTTGGACAGGGGGGTCTACGAGCAGTACTTC. Its translation: CAISESLDRGVYEQYF.

The genes are TRBV6-5 and TRBJ1-4; D remains ambiguous. Germline CDR1 MNHEY, CDR2 SVGAGI. There are 11 residues in the CDR3. V lost 8 bases and J lost 5, with 6 bases in between. CDR3: CASGRNEKLFF. The CDR3 nucleotides read TGTGCCAGCGGTAGAAATGAAAAACTGTTTTTT.

CDR3 sequence (DNA): TGTGCCAGCAGCTTAAATTCGTGGCTAGCGGGGGACAATGAGCAGTTCTTC. Protein product: CASSLNSWLAGDNEQFF. The J gene is TRBJ2-1, the V gene TRBV11-3; the match to TRBD2 covers 10 bases. Looked up from germline, CDR1 is SGHNT and CDR2 is YENEEA. V shed 2 bases, J shed 5 bases, and the junction held 9 bases outside the gene matches. The CDR3 covers 17 residues.

DNA for the CDR3: TGTGCCAGCAGCTTATCATTTTCGGGTCTTAACACTGAAGCTTTCTTT. Residues: CASSLSFSGLNTEAFF. The V gene is TRBV7-8, the J gene TRBJ1-1; D gene unclear. Trimming cost V 2 bases and J 2 bases, with 15 bases left between them. Looked up from germline, CDR1 is SGHVS and CDR2 is FQNEAQ. There are 16 residues in the CDR3. The complete variable domain, with remaining parts taken from reference TRBV7-8 and TRBJ1-1, reads GAGVSQSPRYKVAKRGQDVALRCDPISGHVSLFWYQQALGQGPEFLTYFQNEAQLDKSGLPSDRFFAERPEGSVSTLKIQRTQQEDSAVYLCASSLSFSGLNTEAFFGQGTRLTVV.